This T cell receptor beta chain was recorded in a study of blood T cell repertoires in COVID-19. In the study's own analysis: Using reference gene primer amplification, nucleated cell counts were estimated. Generated by immunoSEQ multiplex PCR, the TCRdb table keeps only in-frame clones and is missing some. V and J calls and clone size are as listed in that table; D and trimming were resolved from the DNA. The profile shows some 170,000 clones, roughly 80% of them singletons. Study members were between roughly 18 and 89 years old and lived in over 20 US regions. The germline V gene has CDR1 SEHNR and CDR2 FQNEAQ (reference sequence). V was cut by 5 bases and J by 0 bases, with 17 bases left in between. The CDR3 has 16 residues. In this sample, this clone turned up many times.

The sample taken for sequencing was PBMCs or T cells enriched from blood (not recorded which). The receptor comes from a woman in her forties or fifties who had recovered from COVID-19. The chain couples TRBV7-9 to TRBJ2-7; D may be TRBD1 (6 bases). The CDR3, as DNA: TGTGCCAGCAGCCCGACCCAGGGGCTTAGCTCCTACGAGCAGTACTTC. Encoded protein: CASSPTQGLSSYEQYF. The full variable domain, its missing parts supplied by reference TRBV7-9 and TRBJ2-7, is DTGVSQNPRHKITKRGQNVTFRCDPISEHNRLYWYRQTLGQGPEFLTYFQNEAQLEKSRLLSDRFSAERPKGSFSTLEIQRTEQGDSAMYLCASSPTQGLSSYEQYFGPGTRLTVT.